These 20 T cell receptor beta chains were all obtained from the same sample, sequenced in a study of T cells expressing NK-cell markers. One entry per CDR3 protein, without DNA, is what TCRdb gives after re-calling the 5' RACE reads. The sample holds 440,000 or so distinct CDR3 sequences. Sequencing input: blood T cells: a sorted CD56 or NKG2C T cell subset, CD4+ or CD8+ T cells, or bulk PBMC T cells (not recorded which). These receptors all stem from a woman between 18 and 69 years old in good health.

This CDR3 is CASSHGGLGLNTEAFF. The chain carries TRBV5-4 and TRBJ1-1; the D gene TCRdb calls, TRBD1, cannot be checked with no DNA. Germline loops: CDR1 SGHNT, CDR2 YYREEE (reference sequence). This CDR3 has 16 amino acids. Full variable domain (rest looked up from reference TRBV5-4 and TRBJ1-1): ETGVTQSPTHLIKTRGQQVTLRCSSQSGHNTVSWYQQALGQGPQFIFQYYREEENGRGNFPPRFSGLQFPNYSSELNVNALELDDSALYLCASSHGGLGLNTEAFFGQGTRLTVV.

The CDR3 region is CASRSYRGYQETQYF. V usage is TRBV11-2 and J usage is TRBJ2-5; TCRdb lists TRBD2, though no DNA is available to test this call. Looked up from germline, CDR1 is SGHAT and CDR2 is FQNNGV. The CDR3 sequence is 15 residues long.

The rearrangement links TRBV20-1 to TRBJ2-1; TCRdb's D gene call, TRBD2, goes unchecked for lack of DNA. CDR3 length: 15 residues. Germline V gene lookup returns CDR1 DFQATT and CDR2 SNEGSKA (reference sequence). The CDR3 protein is CSASLRDVTYNEQFF.

The rearrangement links TRBV6-1 to TRBJ2-6; TCRdb's D call, TRBD1, is unchecked because there is no DNA. This CDR3 has 17 amino acids. Germline CDR1 MNHNS, CDR2 SASEGT. The CDR3 loop is CASSTTGVGSGANVLTF.

The chain recombines TRBV10-3 with TRBJ1-6. This CDR3 is built from 13 residues. Germline V gives CDR1 ENHRY, CDR2 SYGVKD. The CDR3 region is CAISDRLNSPLHF.

The V call is TRBV9, the J call TRBJ2-7. This CDR3 has 13 residues. The germline gives CDR1 SGDLS, CDR2 YYNGEE. CDR3 sequence: CASSVDEGGEQYF.

This chain links TRBV12-3 or TRBV12-4 with TRBJ2-7. CDR3 length: 14 amino acids. The CDR3 spells CASSLQKGVHEQYF.

V is TRBV12-3 or TRBV12-4 and J is TRBJ2-3; TCRdb picks TRBD1, but there is no DNA to check that call. The CDR3 consists of 18 residues. The CDR3 is CASSLGPSGTDYTDTQYF.

The V and J genes are TRBV20-1 and TRBJ1-1; TCRdb lists TRBD1, though no DNA is available to test this call. Germline CDR1 and CDR2: DFQATT and SNEGSKA (reference sequence). The CDR3 extends over 13 amino acids. The CDR3: CSAGNRDRQEAFF.

The chain recombines TRBV6-4 with TRBJ2-2; TCRdb indicates TRBD1, and absent DNA this call remains unverified. This CDR3 is built from 13 residues. Germline CDR1 reads MRHNA; CDR2 reads SNTAGT. The CDR3 loop reads CASSDRGGGELFF.

This rearrangement joins TRBV6-5 to TRBJ2-4; the TCRdb call, TRBD2, lacks DNA for checking. Germline V gene data show CDR1 as MNHEY and CDR2 as SVGAGI. The length of the CDR3 is 14 residues. CDR3 amino acids: CASSYSGPSNIQYF.

V usage is TRBV12-5 and J usage is TRBJ2-5; TCRdb indicates TRBD2, and absent DNA this call remains unverified. This CDR3 contains 15 residues. In germline, CDR1 is LGHNT, CDR2 FRNRAP. This CDR3 reads CASGLVVGGEETQYF.

The genes are TRBV11-2 and TRBJ2-7; TCRdb picks TRBD1, but there is no DNA to check that call. The CDR3 runs 13 residues. CDR1 SGHAT and CDR2 FQNNGV come from the germline V gene. The CDR3 loop reads CASSLAPKYEQYF.

The chain links TRBV18 to TRBJ1-2; absent DNA, TCRdb's TRBD1 call cannot be checked. Germline CDR1 is KGHSH and CDR2 is LQKENI. The CDR3 contains 17 residues. CDR3 amino acids: CASSPSRDRGGRYGYTF.

This chain joins TRBV6-1 and TRBJ2-3; as DNA is missing, the TRBD2 call by TCRdb cannot be tested. Looked up from germline, CDR1 is MNHNS and CDR2 is SASEGT. The CDR3 contains 16 residues. The CDR3 is CASRWAQRESTDTQYF.

This chain links TRBV29-1 with TRBJ2-3; TCRdb lists TRBD1, though no DNA is available to test this call. There are 13 residues in the CDR3. CDR1 is SQVTM, CDR2 ANQGSEA, per germline. This CDR3 is CSVERWGADTQYF.

The gene calls are TRBV20-1 and TRBJ2-3. This CDR3 is 14 amino acids long. Germline loops: CDR1 DFQATT, CDR2 SNEGSKA (reference sequence). The CDR3 sequence is CSAPSFRGTDTQYF.

V usage is TRBV2 and J usage is TRBJ2-3. The length of the CDR3 is 14 residues. Germline loops: CDR1 SNHLY, CDR2 FYNNEI. The CDR3 sequence is CASTKSSVEDTQYF. Variable domain in full (rest from reference TRBV2 and TRBJ2-3): EPEVTQTPSHQVTQMGQEVILRCVPISNHLYFYWYRQILGQKVEFLVSFYNNEISEKSEIFDDQFSVERPDGSNFTLKIRSTKLEDSAMYFCASTKSSVEDTQYFGPGTRLTVL.

The gene calls are TRBV12-3 or TRBV12-4 and TRBJ1-1; TCRdb reports TRBD1, a call that lacks DNA to check it against. The CDR3 sequence is 15 residues long. CDR3: CASTESQGMNTEAFF.

The chain has TRBV11-1 and TRBJ2-7; the TCRdb D gene call, TRBD2, has no DNA to confirm it. This CDR3 has 19 residues. Germline V CDR1 and CDR2: SGHAT, FQDESV (reference sequence). The chain's CDR3 is CASSSILGLAGGSAYEQYF.